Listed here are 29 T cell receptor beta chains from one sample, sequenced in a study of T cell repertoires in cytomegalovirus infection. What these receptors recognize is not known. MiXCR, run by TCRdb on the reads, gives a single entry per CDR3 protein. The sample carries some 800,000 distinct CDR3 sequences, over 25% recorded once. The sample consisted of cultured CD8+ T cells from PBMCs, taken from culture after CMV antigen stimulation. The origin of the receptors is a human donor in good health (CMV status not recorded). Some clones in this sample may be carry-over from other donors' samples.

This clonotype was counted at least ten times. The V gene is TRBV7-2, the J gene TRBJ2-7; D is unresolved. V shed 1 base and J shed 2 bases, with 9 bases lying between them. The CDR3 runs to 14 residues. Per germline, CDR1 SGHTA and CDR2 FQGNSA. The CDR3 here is CASSLGPTTYEQYV. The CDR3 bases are TGTGCCAGCAGCTTAGGACCGACAACCTACGAGCAGTACGTC.

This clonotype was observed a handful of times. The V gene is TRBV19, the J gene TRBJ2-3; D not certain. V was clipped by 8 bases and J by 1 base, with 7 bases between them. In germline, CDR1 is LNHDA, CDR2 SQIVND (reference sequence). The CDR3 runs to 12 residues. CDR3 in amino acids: CASAPGTDTQYF. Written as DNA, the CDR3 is TGTGCCAGTGCTCCGGGCACAGATACGCAGTATTTT.

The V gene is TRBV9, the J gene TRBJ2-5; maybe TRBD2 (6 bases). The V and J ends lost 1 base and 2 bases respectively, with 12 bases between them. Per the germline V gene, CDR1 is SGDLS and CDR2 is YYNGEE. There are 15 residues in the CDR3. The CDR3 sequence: CASSVSGVRQETQYF. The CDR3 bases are TGTGCCAGCAGCGTATCGGGGGTCCGGCAAGAGACCCAGTACTTC.

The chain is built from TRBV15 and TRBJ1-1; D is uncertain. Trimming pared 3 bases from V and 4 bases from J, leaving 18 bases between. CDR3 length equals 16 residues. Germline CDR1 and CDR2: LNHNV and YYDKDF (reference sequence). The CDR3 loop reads CATSRLKEPSATEAFF. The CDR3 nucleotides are TGTGCCACCAGCAGGTTAAAGGAGCCAAGCGCCACTGAAGCTTTCTTT.

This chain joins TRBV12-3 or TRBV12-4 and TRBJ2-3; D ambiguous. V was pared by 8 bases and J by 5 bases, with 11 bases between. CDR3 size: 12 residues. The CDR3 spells CASLRVGDTQYF. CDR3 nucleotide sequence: TGTGCCAGCTTAAGGGTGGGAGATACGCAGTATTTT.

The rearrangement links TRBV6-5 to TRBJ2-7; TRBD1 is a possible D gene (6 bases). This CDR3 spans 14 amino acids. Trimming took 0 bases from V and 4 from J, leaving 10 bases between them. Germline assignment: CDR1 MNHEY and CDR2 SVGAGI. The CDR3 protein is CASSYSDSEYEQYF. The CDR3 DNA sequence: TGTGCCAGCAGTTACTCGGACAGTGAGTACGAGCAGTACTTC.

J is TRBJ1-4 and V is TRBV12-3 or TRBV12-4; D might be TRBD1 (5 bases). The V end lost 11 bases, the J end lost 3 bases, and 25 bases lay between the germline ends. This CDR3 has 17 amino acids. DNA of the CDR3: TGTGCCGACAGTTTTAATCCAGCAACGGGACCTAATGAAAAACTGTTTTTT. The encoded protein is CADSFNPATGPNEKLFF.

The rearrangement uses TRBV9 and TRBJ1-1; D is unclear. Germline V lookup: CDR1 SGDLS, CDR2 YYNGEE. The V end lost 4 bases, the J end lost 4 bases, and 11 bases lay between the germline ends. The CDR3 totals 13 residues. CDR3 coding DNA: TGTGCCAGCAGCCACTCCGTAGGCACTGAAGCTTTCTTT. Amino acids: CASSHSVGTEAFF.

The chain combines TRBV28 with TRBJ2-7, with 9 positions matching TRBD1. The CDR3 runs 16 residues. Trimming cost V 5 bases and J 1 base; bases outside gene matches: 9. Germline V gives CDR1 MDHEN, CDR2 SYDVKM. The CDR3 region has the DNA TGTGCCAGCAGTCCGTCGGGACAGGGACCGTCCTACGAGCAGTACGTC. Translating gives CASSPSGQGPSYEQYV.

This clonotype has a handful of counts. CDR3 protein: CASSLEGGGPYGYTF. The DNA for the CDR3 is TGTGCCAGCAGCTTAGAGGGTGGAGGGCCCTATGGCTACACCTTC. This chain joins TRBV7-2 and TRBJ1-2; D is ambiguous. Germline V lookup: CDR1 SGHTA, CDR2 FQGNSA. The CDR3 covers 15 residues. V dropped 1 base and J dropped 4 bases, with 13 bases sitting between them.

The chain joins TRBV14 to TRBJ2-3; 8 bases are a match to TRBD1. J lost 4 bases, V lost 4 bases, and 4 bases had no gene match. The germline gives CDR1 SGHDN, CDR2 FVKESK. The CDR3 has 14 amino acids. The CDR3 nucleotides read TGTGCCAGCAGCCCCAGGGGGCGCCCAGATACGCAGTATTTT. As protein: CASSPRGRPDTQYF.

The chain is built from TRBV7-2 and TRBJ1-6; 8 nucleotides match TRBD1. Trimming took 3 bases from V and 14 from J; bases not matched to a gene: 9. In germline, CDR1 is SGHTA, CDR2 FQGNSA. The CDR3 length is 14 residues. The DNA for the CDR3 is TGTGCCAGCAGCTTGACAGGGGCCGCAGAGTCCCTCCACTTT. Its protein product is CASSLTGAAESLHF.

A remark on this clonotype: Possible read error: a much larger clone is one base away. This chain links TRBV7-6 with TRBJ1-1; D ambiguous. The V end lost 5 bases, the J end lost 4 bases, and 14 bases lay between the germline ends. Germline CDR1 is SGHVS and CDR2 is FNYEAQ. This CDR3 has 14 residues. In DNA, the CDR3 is TGTGCCAGCAGCGATTCCGGCTACGGCACTGAAGCTTTCTTT. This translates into CASSDSGYGTEAFF.

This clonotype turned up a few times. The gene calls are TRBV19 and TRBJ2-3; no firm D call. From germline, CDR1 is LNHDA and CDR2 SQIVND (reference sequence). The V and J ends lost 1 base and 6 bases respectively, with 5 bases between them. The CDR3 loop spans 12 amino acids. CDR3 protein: CASSIVGDTQYF. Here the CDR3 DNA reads TGTGCCAGTAGTATAGTTGGGGATACGCAGTATTTT.

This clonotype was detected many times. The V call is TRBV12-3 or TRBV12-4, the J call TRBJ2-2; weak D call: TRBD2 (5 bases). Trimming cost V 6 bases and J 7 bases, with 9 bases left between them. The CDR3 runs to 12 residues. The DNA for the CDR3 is TGTGCCAGCAGCCGCGCGGGCGGGGAGCTGTTTTTT. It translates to CASSRAGGELFF.

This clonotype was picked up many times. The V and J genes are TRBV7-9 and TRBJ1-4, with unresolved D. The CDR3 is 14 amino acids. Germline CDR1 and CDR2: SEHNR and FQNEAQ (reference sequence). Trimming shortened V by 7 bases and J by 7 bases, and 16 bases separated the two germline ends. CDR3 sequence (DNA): TGTGCCAGCACGCGGGAAGGAGGAACTGAAAAACTGTTTTTT. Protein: CASTREGGTEKLFF. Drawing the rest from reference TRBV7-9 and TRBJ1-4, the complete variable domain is DTGVSQNPRHKITKRGQNVTFRCDPISEHNRLYWYRQTLGQGPEFLTYFQNEAQLEKSRLLSDRFSAERPKGSFSTLEIQRTEQGDSAMYLCASTREGGTEKLFFGSGTQLSVL.

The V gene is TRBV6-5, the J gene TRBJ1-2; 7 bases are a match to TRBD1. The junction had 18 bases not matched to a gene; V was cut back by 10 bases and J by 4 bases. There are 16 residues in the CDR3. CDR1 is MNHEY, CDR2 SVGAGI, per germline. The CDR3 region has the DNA TGTGCCACCTCCGCCGGGACAGAACTCTTCGTCTATGGCTACACCTTC. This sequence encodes CATSAGTELFVYGYTF.

The CDR3 bases are TGTGCCAGCAGCGCACAATTTAGGTTCCGGCCCAACGACACTGAAGCTTTCTTT. It translates to CASSAQFRFRPNDTEAFF. The rearrangement joins TRBV6-1 to TRBJ1-1; D is undetermined. Per germline, CDR1 MNHNS and CDR2 SASEGT. The V and J ends lost 6 bases and 3 bases respectively, with 26 bases between them. The CDR3 extends over 18 amino acids.

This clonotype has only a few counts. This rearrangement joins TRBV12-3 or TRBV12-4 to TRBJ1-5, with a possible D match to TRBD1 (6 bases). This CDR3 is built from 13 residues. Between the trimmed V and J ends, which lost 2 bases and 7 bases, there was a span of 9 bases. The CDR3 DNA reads TGTGCCAGCAGTTTACAGACAGGACAGCCCCAGCATTTT. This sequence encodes CASSLQTGQPQHF.

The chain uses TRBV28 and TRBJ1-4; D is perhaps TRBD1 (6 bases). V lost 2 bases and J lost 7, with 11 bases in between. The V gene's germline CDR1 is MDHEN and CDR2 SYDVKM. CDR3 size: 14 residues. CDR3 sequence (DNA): TGTGCCAGCAGTTTAAATGGGGGCGTTGAAAAACTGTTTTTT. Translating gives CASSLNGGVEKLFF.

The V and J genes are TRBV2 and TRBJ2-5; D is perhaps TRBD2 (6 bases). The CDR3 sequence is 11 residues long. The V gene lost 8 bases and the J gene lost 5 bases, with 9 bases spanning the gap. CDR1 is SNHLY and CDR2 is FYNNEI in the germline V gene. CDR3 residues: CASGGFETQYF. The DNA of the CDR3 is TGTGCCAGCGGGGGGTTCGAGACCCAGTACTTC. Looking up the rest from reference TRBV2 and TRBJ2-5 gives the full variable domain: EPEVTQTPSHQVTQMGQEVILRCVPISNHLYFYWYRQILGQKVEFLVSFYNNEISEKSEIFDDQFSVERPDGSNFTLKIRSTKLEDSAMYFCASGGFETQYFGPGTRLLVL.

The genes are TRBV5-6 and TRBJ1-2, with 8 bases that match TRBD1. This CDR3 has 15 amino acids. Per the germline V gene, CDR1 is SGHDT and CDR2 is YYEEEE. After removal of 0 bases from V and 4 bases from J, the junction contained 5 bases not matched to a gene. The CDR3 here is CASSLERDRIYGYTF. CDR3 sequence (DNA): TGTGCCAGCAGCTTGGAAAGGGACAGGATCTATGGCTACACCTTC. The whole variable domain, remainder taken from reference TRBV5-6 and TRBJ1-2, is DAGVTQSPTHLIKTRGQQVTLRCSPKSGHDTVSWYQQALGQGPQFIFQYYEEEERQRGNFPDRFSGHQFPNYSSELNVNALLLGDSALYLCASSLERDRIYGYTFGSGTRLTVV.

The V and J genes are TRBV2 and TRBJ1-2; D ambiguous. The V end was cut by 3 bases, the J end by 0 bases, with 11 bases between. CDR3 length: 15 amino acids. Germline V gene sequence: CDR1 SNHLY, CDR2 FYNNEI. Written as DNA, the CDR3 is TGTGCCAGCAGTGATTGGACGGCCCCTAACTATGGCTACACCTTC. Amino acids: CASSDWTAPNYGYTF.

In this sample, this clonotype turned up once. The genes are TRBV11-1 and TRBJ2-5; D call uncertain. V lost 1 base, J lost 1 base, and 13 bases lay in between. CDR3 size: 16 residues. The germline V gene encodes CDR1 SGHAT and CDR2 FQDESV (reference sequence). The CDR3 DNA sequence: TGTGCCAGCAGCTTAGGGTTTCGTGGATCCCAAGAGACCCAGTACTTC. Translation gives CASSLGFRGSQETQYF.

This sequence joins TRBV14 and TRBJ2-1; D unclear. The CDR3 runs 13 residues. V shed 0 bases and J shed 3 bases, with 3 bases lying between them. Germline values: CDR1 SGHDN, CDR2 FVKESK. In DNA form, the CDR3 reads TGTGCCAGCAGCCAAGAAGACTACAATGAGCAGTTCTTC. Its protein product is CASSQEDYNEQFF.

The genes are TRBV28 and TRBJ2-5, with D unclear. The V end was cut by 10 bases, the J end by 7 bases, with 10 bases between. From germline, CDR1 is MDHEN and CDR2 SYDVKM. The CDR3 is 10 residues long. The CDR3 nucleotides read TGTGCCACCCTCCTTGGGACCCAGTACTTC. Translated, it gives CATLLGTQYF.

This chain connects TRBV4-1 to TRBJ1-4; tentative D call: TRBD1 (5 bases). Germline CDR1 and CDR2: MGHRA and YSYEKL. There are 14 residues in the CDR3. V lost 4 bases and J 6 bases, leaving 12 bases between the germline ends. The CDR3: CASSPGTWDEKLFF. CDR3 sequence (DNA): TGCGCCAGCAGCCCGGGGACTTGGGATGAAAAACTGTTTTTT.

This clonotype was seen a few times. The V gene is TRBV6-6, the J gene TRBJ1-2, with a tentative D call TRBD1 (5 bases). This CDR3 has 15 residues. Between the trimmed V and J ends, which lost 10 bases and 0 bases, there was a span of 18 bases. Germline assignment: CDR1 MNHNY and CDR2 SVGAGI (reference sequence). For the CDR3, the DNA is TGTGCCAACATCCCGGACATTTCTCCTAACTATGGCTACACCTTC. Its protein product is CANIPDISPNYGYTF.

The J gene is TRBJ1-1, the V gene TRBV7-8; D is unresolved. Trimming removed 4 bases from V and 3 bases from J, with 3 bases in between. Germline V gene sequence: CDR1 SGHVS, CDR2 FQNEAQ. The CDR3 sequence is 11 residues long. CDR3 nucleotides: TGTGCCAGCAGCTCACACACTGAAGCTTTCTTT. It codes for CASSSHTEAFF.